This T cell receptor beta chain stems from a study of breast tumors, draining lymph nodes, adjacent tissues. General observations from the study: The lymph node origin of tumor T cells was framed as consistent with a hypothesis, not demonstrated.

Trimming took off 5 bases at V and 4 bases at J, with 9 bases between the two ends. Looked up from germline, CDR1 is SGHAT and CDR2 is FQNNGV. The CDR3 loop spans 13 amino acids. This clonotype was counted many times. Its antigen is not known. The lymph nodes were axillary draining lymph nodes from breast cancer patients. Each CDR3 protein is one row after TCRdb ran MiXCR on the multiplex PCR reads. Of 270,000 or so distinct CDR3 sequences in the sample, about 33% were seen once. This chain joins TRBV11-2 and TRBJ1-3; D may be TRBD1 (5 bases). This receptor was obtained from a female donor with breast cancer. Some clones in this sample may be carry-over from other donors' samples. The specimen was axillary lymph node tissue. DNA for the CDR3: TGTGCCAGCAGCCCAGGGATAGGAAACACCATATATTTT. This translates into CASSPGIGNTIYF.